The 27 T cell receptor beta chains listed next were all sequenced from one sample in a study of shared clonotypes between healthy human individuals. TCRdb's table, derived via immunoSEQ multiplex PCR, lists solely in-frame clones and lacks some. In the table there are about 2.3 million clones, around 93% of which are singletons. Sequenced: naive CD4+ T cells from PBMCs. Documented subset: CD45RA+ positively selected. These receptors were taken from a man aged 18-30 years in good health. Some clones in this sample may be carry-over from other donors' samples.

The chain uses TRBV11-3 and TRBJ2-1; 10 bases align to TRBD2. This CDR3 spans 19 amino acids. Trimming removed 1 base from V and 0 bases from J; junction bases left unmatched: 9. The germline gives CDR1 SGHNT, CDR2 YENEEA. The CDR3 DNA follows: TGTGCCAGCAGCTTAGGTGTGGGACTAGCGCCGAGCTCCTACAATGAGCAGTTCTTC. Its protein is CASSLGVGLAPSSYNEQFF.

The V and J genes are TRBV15 and TRBJ2-3; a possible D gene is TRBD2 (7 bases). The CDR3 is 16 amino acids. Trimming took off 4 bases at V and 2 bases at J, with 16 bases between the two ends. Per the germline V gene, CDR1 is LNHNV and CDR2 is YYDKDF (reference sequence). CDR3 protein: CATSTARGGNTDTQYF. The CDR3 nucleotides are TGTGCCACCAGCACAGCCAGGGGAGGGAACACAGATACGCAGTATTTT.

Details on this clone: Distinct nucleotide sequences in the sample also encode this CDR3. V gene TRBV28 combines with J gene TRBJ2-7; D gene uncertain. CDR3 length: 13 amino acids. Per germline, CDR1 MDHEN and CDR2 SYDVKM. The V and J ends lost 2 bases and 2 bases respectively, with 7 bases between them. The CDR3 loop is CASSLGRTYEQYF. CDR3 DNA: TGTGCCAGCAGTTTAGGCCGGACCTACGAGCAGTACTTC.

The rearrangement links TRBV10-1 to TRBJ2-1; no clear D gene. Germline CDR1 and CDR2: WNHNN and SYGVQD (reference sequence). CDR3 length: 10 residues. Trimming took off 7 bases at V and 5 bases at J, with 3 bases between the two ends. The CDR3 DNA is TGCGCCAGCAATAACAATGAGCAGTTCTTC. This gives the protein CASNNNEQFF.

The chain has TRBV28 and TRBJ2-7; D remains ambiguous. Germline V gene data show CDR1 as MDHEN and CDR2 as SYDVKM. This CDR3 is 12 amino acids long. Trimming took off 5 bases at V and 9 bases at J, with 14 bases between the two ends. For the CDR3, the DNA is TGTGCCAGCAGTACCGGGCCTCTGGGGCAGTACTTC. It codes for CASSTGPLGQYF.

V and J are TRBV9 and TRBJ2-3; D tentatively fits TRBD1 or TRBD2 (5 bases each). Germline assignment: CDR1 SGDLS and CDR2 YYNGEE. This CDR3 has 15 amino acids. V dropped 3 bases and J dropped 10 bases, with 21 bases sitting between them. CDR3 protein: CASSAPPTGGVAQYF. CDR3 in DNA: TGTGCCAGCAGCGCTCCGCCCACTGGGGGTGTTGCGCAGTATTTT.

With respect to this clone: At the DNA level, this CDR3 is encoded by other sequences in the same sample as well. J is TRBJ1-1 and V is TRBV6-6, with D perhaps TRBD1 (6 bases). Germline V gene data show CDR1 as MNHNY and CDR2 as SVGAGI (reference sequence). CDR3 length: 15 residues. Between the trimmed V and J ends, which lost 0 bases and 0 bases, there was a span of 8 bases. The DNA for the CDR3 is TGTGCCAGCAGTTACTCGCAGGGGATGAACACTGAAGCTTTCTTT. Amino acid sequence: CASSYSQGMNTEAFF.

The rearrangement uses TRBV5-1 and TRBJ2-5; no reliable D call. The CDR3 has 14 residues. Trimming cost V 7 bases and J 5 bases, with 18 bases left between them. The germline V gene has CDR1 SGHRS and CDR2 YFSETQ. The CDR3 DNA follows: TGCGCCAGCGCCCCCTCTCGTCGCGCGGAGACCCAGTACTTC. Amino acid sequence: CASAPSRRAETQYF.

The gene calls are TRBV11-3 and TRBJ2-1; 7 bases align to TRBD1. The germline V gene has CDR1 SGHNT and CDR2 YENEEA. The CDR3 totals 15 residues. The ends lost 4 bases at V and 2 bases at J; junction bases unmatched: 5. CDR3 DNA sequence: TGTGCCAGCAGCTGGGACAGTTCAACCTACAATGAGCAGTTCTTC. Translating gives CASSWDSSTYNEQFF.

The chain recombines TRBV7-9 with TRBJ2-2; 9 nucleotides match TRBD2. J was trimmed by 3 bases and V by 5 bases; bases with no gene match: 10. The CDR3 extends over 17 amino acids. In germline, CDR1 is SEHNR, CDR2 FQNEAQ (reference sequence). CDR3: CASSPLRASGDTGELFF. CDR3 DNA: TGTGCCAGCAGCCCCCTGAGGGCTAGCGGGGACACCGGGGAGCTGTTTTTT.

The chain combines TRBV28 with TRBJ2-2, with D unclear. The CDR3 sequence is 15 residues long. Germline CDR1 is MDHEN and CDR2 is SYDVKM. Trimming removed 2 bases at V and 4 bases at J, with 11 bases between. Here the CDR3 DNA reads TGTGCCAGCAGTTTACGGGCAGGCGGCACCGGGGAGCTGTTTTTT. Translating it yields CASSLRAGGTGELFF.

As concerns this clone: This specimen includes other DNA sequences encoding the same CDR3. This chain uses TRBV18 with TRBJ1-2; D is uncertain. The CDR3 is 12 residues long. V was shortened by 2 bases and J by 3 bases, with 4 bases between the two germline ends. Germline-derived CDR1 and CDR2 are KGHSH and LQKENI. The CDR3 region is CASSPEDYGYTF. CDR3 in DNA: TGTGCCAGCTCACCAGAAGACTATGGCTACACCTTC.

The chain joins TRBV7-9 to TRBJ2-1; D is unresolved. Trimming took 5 bases from V and 1 from J, leaving 12 bases between them. Germline V gene sequence: CDR1 SEHNR, CDR2 FQNEAQ (reference sequence). The CDR3 sequence is 15 residues long. This chain's CDR3 is CASSRILPSYNEQFF. The CDR3 nucleotides read TGTGCCAGCAGCCGGATCTTACCTTCCTACAATGAGCAGTTCTTC.

This chain joins TRBV28 and TRBJ2-7; weak D call: TRBD2 (6 bases). The ends were cut back, 9 bases at V and 2 bases at J, with 17 bases in the middle. This CDR3 has 14 residues. In germline, CDR1 is MDHEN, CDR2 SYDVKM. The CDR3 loop reads CASTRGDLTYEQYF. Written as DNA, the CDR3 is TGTGCCAGTACCAGAGGGGACTTGACCTACGAGCAGTACTTC.

Comment on this clone: Other nucleotide sequences in the sample specify the same CDR3. The gene calls are TRBV5-1 and TRBJ1-5; D is ambiguous. V was trimmed by 4 bases and J by 2 bases, leaving 7 bases between them. Germline CDR1 and CDR2: SGHRS and YFSETQ. The CDR3 is 13 residues long. The CDR3 DNA is TGCGCCAGCAGCCGGGAGGGCAATCAGCCCCAGCATTTT. Protein sequence: CASSREGNQPQHF.

The genes are TRBV7-2 and TRBJ1-3; unclear D gene. Trimming pared 1 base from V and 0 bases from J, leaving 10 bases between. Germline assignment: CDR1 SGHTA and CDR2 FQGNSA. The CDR3 loop spans 16 amino acids. Written as DNA, the CDR3 is TGTGCCAGCAGCTTAGGGCCCACCTCCTCTGGAAACACCATATATTTT. Translating it yields CASSLGPTSSGNTIYF.

This clone was observed a handful of times. The chain combines TRBV2 with TRBJ2-5, with 7 bases fitting TRBD2. The CDR3 length is 12 residues. CDR1 is SNHLY, CDR2 FYNNEI, per germline. V was clipped by 7 bases and J by 7 bases; unmatched bases: 6. The CDR3 region has the DNA TGTGCCAGCATGACTAGCCCGAGGACCCAGTACTTC. This encodes CASMTSPRTQYF.

The chain combines TRBV6-4 with TRBJ2-3, with D maybe TRBD2 (5 bases). V was pared by 4 bases and J by 1 base, with 15 bases between. Germline assignment: CDR1 MRHNA and CDR2 SNTAGT. The CDR3 runs 16 residues. For the CDR3, the DNA is TGTGCCAGCAGTGCCCATCGGGGTTCGGGCACAGATACGCAGTATTTT. This encodes CASSAHRGSGTDTQYF.

This clone was seen a single time. The genes are TRBV4-2 and TRBJ1-1, with a weak D call TRBD1 (5 bases). Trimming cost V 0 bases and J 6 bases, with 14 bases left between them. CDR3 length equals 15 residues. Germline V gene data show CDR1 as LGHNA and CDR2 as YNFKEQ. The CDR3 spells CASSQEEWGRPEAFF. The DNA for the CDR3 is TGTGCCAGCAGCCAAGAAGAGTGGGGCCGACCTGAAGCTTTCTTT.

The V call is TRBV14, the J call TRBJ1-2; the D gene is possibly TRBD1 (6 bases). The V and J ends lost 0 bases and 7 bases respectively, with 15 bases between them. The CDR3 is 15 amino acids. Germline values: CDR1 SGHDN, CDR2 FVKESK. The CDR3 nucleotides read TGTGCCAGCAGCCAAGATTCGGGGGCGTATGGTGGCTACACCTTC. Protein product: CASSQDSGAYGGYTF. The full variable domain, rest sourced from reference TRBV14 and TRBJ1-2, is EAGVTQFPSHSVIEKGQTVTLRCDPISGHDNLYWYRRVMGKEIKFLLHFVKESKQDESGMPNNRFLAERTGGTYSTLKVQPAELEDSGVYFCASSQDSGAYGGYTFGSGTRLTVV.

V and J are TRBV19 and TRBJ2-2; D possibly corresponds to TRBD1 (6 bases). The CDR3 sequence is 16 residues long. Germline V gives CDR1 LNHDA, CDR2 SQIVND (reference sequence). Trimming stripped 4 bases from V and 4 bases from J, with 16 bases between. This CDR3 reads CASSTGTLLVTGELFF. For the CDR3, the DNA is TGTGCCAGTAGTACGGGGACATTACTCGTCACCGGGGAGCTGTTTTTT.

To note about this clone: Additional DNA sequences in this sample encode the identical CDR3. The V and J genes are TRBV10-3 and TRBJ1-1, with 9 bases fitting TRBD1. This CDR3 comprises 13 residues. Per germline, CDR1 ENHRY and CDR2 SYGVKD. Trimming took 6 bases from V and 5 from J; bases not matched to a gene: 4. DNA of the CDR3: TGTGCCATCAGGGGACAGGGCGAAACTGAAGCTTTCTTT. Its protein is CAIRGQGETEAFF.

This clone was detected once. Within the sample, other DNA sequences also encode this same CDR3. This chain uses TRBV27 with TRBJ2-7, with D possibly being TRBD1 (6 bases). Per the germline V gene, CDR1 is MNHEY and CDR2 is SMNVEV (reference sequence). V lost 5 bases and J lost 4, with 9 bases in between. The CDR3 runs to 12 residues. CDR3 amino acids: CASSPQGYEQYF. CDR3 nucleotides: TGTGCCAGCAGTCCTCAGGGGTACGAGCAGTACTTC.

The chain employs TRBV5-4 and TRBJ2-7, with D perhaps TRBD2 (6 bases). V lost 4 bases and J lost 2, with 16 bases in between. CDR3 length equals 15 residues. From germline, CDR1 is SGHNT and CDR2 YYREEE (reference sequence). The CDR3 is CASSVRRAGTYEQYF. In DNA form, the CDR3 reads TGTGCCAGCAGCGTGCGAAGGGCGGGGACCTACGAGCAGTACTTC.

The CDR3: CASSLGVEDEQYF. The CDR3 DNA follows: TGTGCCAGCAGCTTGGGCGTCGAGGACGAGCAGTACTTC. The chain links TRBV11-3 to TRBJ2-7; D gene ambiguous. V was shortened by 3 bases and J by 5 bases, with 11 bases between the two germline ends. CDR1 and CDR2 from the germline V gene are SGHNT and YENEEA. This CDR3 is 13 amino acids long.

This rearrangement joins TRBV28 to TRBJ1-4; 9 bases fit TRBD1. With V trimmed by 6 bases and J by 8 bases, 10 bases remained unmatched. The CDR3 has 15 amino acids. Germline V gene lookup returns CDR1 MDHEN and CDR2 SYDVKM. The CDR3 sequence is CASSDSGQGREKLFF. CDR3 nucleotides: TGTGCCAGCAGCGACTCGGGACAGGGTCGAGAAAAACTGTTTTTT.

The chain joins TRBV30 to TRBJ1-2; D is possibly TRBD1 (6 bases). The germline CDR1 and CDR2 sequences are GTSNPN and SVGIG (reference sequence). CDR3 size: 14 residues. Trimming stripped 2 bases from V and 3 bases from J, with 13 bases between. The CDR3 loop reads CAWSLRGAYYGYTF. The DNA for the CDR3 is TGTGCCTGGAGTCTTCGGGGGGCTTACTATGGCTACACCTTC.